This T cell receptor beta chain was found in a study of blood T cell repertoires in COVID-19. Study-level background: Sites in the United States, Italy and Spain provided acute and convalescent COVID-19 samples.

Sequencing was performed with immunoSEQ multiplex PCR; in TCRdb, only in-frame clones are kept and a portion is missing. This sample yields about 170,000 clones, of which more than 75% are seen a single time; over 3.5% belongs to the top ten. CDR1 is SGHNT and CDR2 is YYREEE in the germline V gene (reference sequence). The CDR3 spans 17 residues. Trimming at V came to 4 bases and at J to 5 bases, leaving 12 bases not matched to a gene. The receptor's source is a man younger than 35 with active or convalescent COVID-19. The V call is TRBV5-4, the J call TRBJ2-1; 10 nucleotides agree with TRBD2. The sample was peripheral blood. As DNA, the CDR3 is TGTGCCAGCAGCCCGGGACTAGCGCCCGGGGTAAACAATGAGCAGTTCTTC. Translated: CASSPGLAPGVNNEQFF. The variable domain in full, completed from reference TRBV5-4 and TRBJ2-1, reads ETGVTQSPTHLIKTRGQQVTLRCSSQSGHNTVSWYQQALGQGPQFIFQYYREEENGRGNFPPRFSGLQFPNYSSELNVNALELDDSALYLCASSPGLAPGVNNEQFFGPGTRLTVL.